This TCR beta chain derives from a study of shared clonotypes between healthy human individuals. Study conclusions and caveats: Larger richness was generally estimated for naive than memory subsets.

CDR1 is PRHDT and CDR2 is FYEKMQ in the germline V gene (reference sequence). With 9 bases clipped from V and 0 bases from J, the junction kept 9 bases outside the gene matches. The CDR3 runs to 16 residues. It was CD45RO-negative cells, positively selected for CCR7, that made up naive CD8 cells, with terminally differentiated effector memory CD45RA+ cells excluded. For this clone: Antigen unknown.

Generated by immunoSEQ multiplex PCR, the TCRdb table keeps only in-frame clones and is missing some. The table includes hundreds of thousands of clones, around 95% detected once. This receptor was taken from a woman aged 30 to 39 in good health. The sample comprised naive CD8+ T cells sorted from blood. The rearrangement joins TRBV13 to TRBJ1-5; 9 nucleotides line up with TRBD1. The CDR3 is CASGQTGGYSNQPQHF. CDR3 sequence (DNA): TGTGCCAGTGGCCAGACAGGGGGTTATAGCAATCAGCCCCAGCATTTT.